Presented here are 20 T cell receptor beta chains from one specimen sequenced in a study of T cells in Graves' hyperthyroidism and ophthalmopathy (dated 2019 in TCRdb). Library method: multiplex PCR. These reads were obtained on an Illumina HiSeq 2000. TCR beta CDR3 regions were amplified from RNA transcripts. The TCR CDR3 was subjected to a first round of RT-PCR using the HTBI primer set and the Qiagen OneStep RT-PCR kit. TCRdb redid the processing of the public reads, applying fastp at Q25 and MiXCR, and retained in-frame beta chains. Identical CDR3 proteins give one entry, which carries the most common genes and DNA. Recorded for this sample are about 460,000 distinct CDR3 sequences; 22% of them occurred a single time. The ten most abundant clones make up less than 65% of the sample. The sequenced sample consisted of blood. These receptors were collected from a woman in her 70s with Graves' ophthalmopathy.

This clonotype was seen at least ten times. The chain has TRBV28 and TRBJ2-7; 9 bases agree with TRBD2. J gave up 6 bases and V 3 bases, and 9 bases lay outside the gene matches. Per the germline V gene, CDR1 is MDHEN and CDR2 is SYDVKM. The CDR3 sequence is 15 residues long. In DNA, the CDR3 is TGTGCCAGCAGTTTTCGGCTAGCGGGACCCCTCGAGCAGTACTTC. The encoded protein is CASSFRLAGPLEQYF.

As for this clonotype: Given a much more abundant clone one base away, this may be a read error. This rearrangement joins TRBV18 to TRBJ1-2; D may be TRBD1 (5 bases). This CDR3 is 12 amino acids long. V lost 7 bases and J lost 3, with 9 bases in between. Germline CDR1 is KGHSH and CDR2 is LQKENI. The CDR3 loop reads CASLAQDYGYTF. For the CDR3, the DNA is TGTGCCAGCTTAGCACAGGACTATGGCTACACCTTC.

This clonotype was detected a few times. The chain uses TRBV13 and TRBJ2-3; 9 bases line up with TRBD2. The CDR3 extends over 17 amino acids. Germline CDR1 is PRHDT and CDR2 is FYEKMQ (reference sequence). Trimming took 5 bases from V and 0 from J; bases not matched to a gene: 9. The CDR3 spells CASSLRAGGPSTDTQYF. The CDR3 nucleotides are TGTGCCAGCAGCCTCCGGGCGGGAGGGCCAAGCACAGATACGCAGTATTTT.

Remarks on this clonotype: With a much larger clone just one base away, this may be a read error. The chain uses TRBV5-1 and TRBJ2-3, with 7 bases fitting TRBD1. The trim removed 7 bases at V and 4 bases at J, leaving 6 bases unmatched. CDR1 is SGHRS, CDR2 YFSETQ, per germline. The CDR3 spans 13 residues. Here the CDR3 reads CASGPTGADTQYF. DNA for the CDR3: TGCGCCAGCGGCCCAACAGGGGCAGATACGCAGTATTTT.

V is TRBV11-3 and J is TRBJ1-1; D not certain. This CDR3 has 16 residues. Germline-derived CDR1 and CDR2 are SGHNT and YENEEA. V shed 1 base and J shed 1 base, with 13 bases lying between them. CDR3 sequence (DNA): TGTGCCAGCAGCTTAGGATGGGGAAAGGGGAACACTGAAGCTTTCTTT. Protein: CASSLGWGKGNTEAFF.

V usage is TRBV10-3 and J usage is TRBJ2-7; either TRBD1 or TRBD2 may supply D (5 bases each). Germline CDR1 is ENHRY and CDR2 is SYGVKD. This CDR3 is 15 amino acids long. V lost 0 bases and J 3 bases, leaving 12 bases between the germline ends. This CDR3 is CAISESLGRRYEQYF. The DNA for the CDR3 is TGTGCCATCAGTGAGTCTCTGGGACGGCGCTACGAGCAGTACTTC.

This clonotype was found a few times. The J gene is TRBJ2-1, the V gene TRBV12-3 or TRBV12-4, with D possibly being TRBD1 (6 bases). The CDR3 length is 11 residues. V lost 5 bases and J lost 14, with 13 bases in between. CDR3 DNA sequence: TGTGCCAGCAGTCCGACAGGAGCGAAGTTCTTC. It translates to CASSPTGAKFF.

This clonotype was counted only a few times. V and J are TRBV2 and TRBJ2-2; 13 nucleotides line up with TRBD2. The V gene end was trimmed by 2 bases and the J gene end by 7 bases; junction bases not matched to a gene: 4. Per the germline V gene, CDR1 is SNHLY and CDR2 is FYNNEI. The CDR3 has 16 amino acids. DNA for the CDR3: TGTGCCAGCAGTGAAACTAGCGGGAGGGCAGGCGGGGAGCTGTTTTTT. It specifies CASSETSGRAGGELFF.

The gene calls are TRBV4-1 and TRBJ2-2; D not certain. V lost 8 bases to trimming and J lost 3 bases, with 7 bases between them. The V gene's germline CDR1 is MGHRA and CDR2 YSYEKL. The CDR3 covers 12 residues. The CDR3 sequence is CASLLDTGELFF. In DNA form, the CDR3 reads TGCGCCAGCCTGCTGGACACCGGGGAGCTGTTTTTT.

This clonotype has more than one count but fewer than ten. The chain couples TRBV19 to TRBJ2-5; TRBD2 is a possible D gene (5 bases). Trimming removed 0 bases from V and 7 bases from J, with 12 bases in between. Germline V lookup: CDR1 LNHDA, CDR2 SQIVND (reference sequence). The CDR3 is 14 residues long. The CDR3 nucleotides read TGTGCCAGTAGTATAGATGGTAGCGTGGGGACCCAGTACTTC. Amino acid sequence: CASSIDGSVGTQYF. Variable domain in full (rest from reference TRBV19 and TRBJ2-5): DGGITQSPKYLFRKEGQNVTLSCEQNLNHDAMYWYRQDPGQGLRLIYYSQIVNDFQKGDIAEGYSVSREKKESFPLTVTSAQKNPTAFYLCASSIDGSVGTQYFGPGTRLLVL.

The chain joins TRBV20-1 to TRBJ1-2; D not certain. V was trimmed by 4 bases and J by 8 bases, leaving 14 bases between them. CDR3 size: 12 residues. Looked up from germline, CDR1 is DFQATT and CDR2 is SNEGSKA (reference sequence). The CDR3 DNA follows: TGCAGTGCTACCAGGAGGGTTGGAGGCTACACCTTC. It translates to CSATRRVGGYTF.

This chain links TRBV25-1 with TRBJ1-6; D unclear. Trimming removed 1 base at V and 8 bases at J, with 3 bases between. Germline V lookup: CDR1 MGHDK, CDR2 SYGVNS. This CDR3 is built from 12 residues. The CDR3: CASSEWDSPLHF. The CDR3 DNA follows: TGTGCCAGCAGTGAATGGGATTCACCCCTCCACTTT.

This clonotype was counted between two and nine times. V gene TRBV7-2 combines with J gene TRBJ1-1; TRBD1 might be the D (5 bases). The CDR3 extends over 14 amino acids. Germline V gene lookup returns CDR1 SGHTA and CDR2 FQGNSA. The V end lost 0 bases, the J end lost 10 bases, and 15 bases lay between the germline ends. The CDR3 loop is CASSLASPGTGAFF. CDR3 nucleotide sequence: TGTGCCAGCAGCTTAGCGAGTCCCGGGACCGGAGCTTTCTTT.

The sample holds many counts of this clonotype. The chain recombines TRBV2 with TRBJ2-2, with D possibly TRBD1 on 6 matching bases. CDR1 and CDR2 (germline): SNHLY, FYNNEI. V lost 4 bases to trimming and J lost 6 bases, with 12 bases between them. This CDR3 is 14 amino acids long. In DNA form, the CDR3 reads TGTGCCAGCAGTGTTCAGGGGCCCCCCGGGGAGCTGTTTTTT. Protein product: CASSVQGPPGELFF.

This clonotype has a handful of counts. V is TRBV5-6 and J is TRBJ1-5, with D unclear. V lost 4 bases to trimming and J lost 0 bases, with 11 bases between them. This CDR3 spans 15 amino acids. Germline CDR1 reads SGHDT; CDR2 reads YYEEEE. CDR3 DNA: TGTGCCAGCAGCCAAAGGGAACTTAGCAATCAGCCCCAGCATTTT. Translating it yields CASSQRELSNQPQHF.

The chain couples TRBV5-1 to TRBJ1-5; 10 bases align to TRBD1. The CDR3 runs to 14 residues. Trimming took 3 bases from V and 6 from J; bases not matched to a gene: 3. Germline V lookup: CDR1 SGHRS, CDR2 YFSETQ. CDR3 region: CASSSGTGVQPQHF. CDR3 DNA: TGCGCCAGCAGCTCCGGGACAGGGGTTCAGCCCCAGCATTTT.

This clonotype was observed many times. The CDR3 nucleotides read TGTGCCAGCAGTTTTAGTGGGAGGGATAGTACGCAGTATTTT. This sequence encodes CASSFSGRDSTQYF. The V gene is TRBV12-3 or TRBV12-4, the J gene TRBJ2-3, with 7 positions matching TRBD2. The CDR3 covers 14 residues. J lost 8 bases, V lost 3 bases, and 8 bases had no gene match.

The genes are TRBV20-1 and TRBJ2-7; TRBD2 agrees at 13 bases. Unmatched junction bases numbered 8, after V lost 7 bases and J lost 2 bases. This CDR3 spans 15 amino acids. Germline CDR1 DFQATT, CDR2 SNEGSKA (reference sequence). In nucleotides, the CDR3 is TGCAGTGAAGGGGGACTAGCGGGGTCAACCTACGAGCAGTACTTC. This encodes CSEGGLAGSTYEQYF.

V is TRBV4-1 and J is TRBJ2-7; 10 positions match TRBD2. The V and J ends lost 4 bases and 0 bases, in that order; junction bases with no gene match: 6. The CDR3 spans 16 residues. The germline V gene encodes CDR1 MGHRA and CDR2 YSYEKL. The CDR3 DNA reads TGCGCCAGCAGCCTCGGACTAGCGGTACCCTCCTACGAGCAGTACTTC. Residues: CASSLGLAVPSYEQYF.

The chain is built from TRBV5-5 and TRBJ1-1; 7 nucleotides match TRBD1. J was trimmed by 1 base and V by 4 bases; bases with no gene match: 7. This CDR3 spans 15 amino acids. Germline assignment: CDR1 SGHKS and CDR2 YYEKEE (reference sequence). The CDR3 loop is CASSALTGTNTEAFF. The CDR3 nucleotides read TGTGCCAGCAGCGCCTTGACAGGGACGAACACTGAAGCTTTCTTT. The whole variable domain, remainder taken from reference TRBV5-5 and TRBJ1-1, is DAGVTQSPTHLIKTRGQQVTLRCSPISGHKSVSWYQQVLGQGPQFIFQYYEKEERGRGNFPDRFSARQFPNYSSELNVNALLLGDSALYLCASSALTGTNTEAFFGQGTRLTVV.